A single sample is the source of the 19 T cell receptor beta chains below, sequenced in a study of immune evolution from preneoplasia to lung adenocarcinoma. Clones were read by immunoSEQ multiplex PCR, and TCRdb kept only the in-frame ones, dropping some. The sample includes some 8,200 clones, around 73% of them seen just once. The sample comprised FFPE minimally invasive lung adenocarcinoma tissue. All receptors come from a donor aged 70 or over with lung adenocarcinoma.

The chain employs TRBV5-1 and TRBJ2-2; TRBD1 aligns across 7 bases. Germline V lookup: CDR1 SGHRS, CDR2 YFSETQ. The CDR3 spans 18 residues. The junction had 17 bases not matched to a gene; V was cut back by 1 base and J by 8 bases. The CDR3 nucleotides are TGCGCCAGCAGCTTGAGCTTTTCGGCAGGGGGTGACCAGGGGGAGCTGTTTTTT. Translation: CASSLSFSAGGDQGELFF.

This clone came up a few times. The J gene is TRBJ2-7, the V gene TRBV5-6; D remains unclear. The V end was cut by 1 base, the J end by 2 bases, with 7 bases between. Looked up from germline, CDR1 is SGHDT and CDR2 is YYEEEE. The length of the CDR3 is 13 residues. The chain's CDR3 is CASSLPRTYEQYF. For the CDR3, the DNA is TGTGCCAGCAGCTTGCCTAGAACCTACGAGCAGTACTTC.

Only one count was recorded for this clone. V usage is TRBV5-6 and J usage is TRBJ2-1; D remains ambiguous. V gave up 3 bases and J gave up 7 bases, with 17 bases separating them. Germline CDR1 SGHDT, CDR2 YYEEEE. The CDR3 runs 15 residues. The CDR3 DNA is TGTGCCAGCAGCTCAGGACCGGCGTCTTTAAATGAGCAGTTCTTC. Translation gives CASSSGPASLNEQFF.

This clone has a single count. This chain connects TRBV28 to TRBJ1-2, with D hard to call. Germline V gives CDR1 MDHEN, CDR2 SYDVKM. V was pared by 1 base and J by 8 bases, with 20 bases between. The CDR3 has 16 amino acids. The CDR3: CASSLSPSGPPWGYTF. In DNA, the CDR3 is TGTGCCAGCAGTTTATCGCCCTCGGGCCCACCTTGGGGCTACACCTTC.

This sequence joins TRBV14 and TRBJ2-2, with TRBD1 matching 8 bases. Germline loops: CDR1 SGHDN, CDR2 FVKESK. The junction had 4 bases not matched to a gene; V was cut back by 6 bases and J by 7 bases. CDR3 length: 13 residues. The CDR3 DNA reads TGTGCCAGCAGACAGGGGGGATACGGGGAGCTGTTTTTT. The encoded protein is CASRQGGYGELFF.

The V gene is TRBV30, the J gene TRBJ2-3; 10 bases align to TRBD2. V lost 2 bases and J lost 6; bases outside the gene matches: 8. The CDR3 has 15 amino acids. Germline CDR1 GTSNPN, CDR2 SVGIG (reference sequence). The CDR3 sequence: CAWSRGLAGADTQYF. CDR3 in DNA: TGTGCCTGGAGTAGGGGTCTAGCGGGAGCTGATACGCAGTATTTT. Based on the CDR3 plus reference TRBV30 and TRBJ2-3, the full variable domain is SQTIHQWPATLVQPVGSPLSLECTVEGTSNPNLYWYRQAAGRGLQLLFYSVGIGQISSEVPQNLSASRPQDRQFILSSKKLLLSDSGFYLCAWSRGLAGADTQYFGPGTRLTVL.

In this sample, this clone turned up a few times. V and J are TRBV19 and TRBJ2-6, with D possibly TRBD1 on 5 matching bases. V was clipped by 9 bases and J by 0 bases, with 9 bases between them. CDR1 and CDR2 (germline): LNHDA, SQIVND (reference sequence). CDR3 length: 14 amino acids. CDR3: CASRQSSGANVLTF. The CDR3 DNA reads TGTGCCAGCAGACAGAGCTCTGGGGCCAACGTCCTGACTTTC.

The rearrangement uses TRBV5-1 and TRBJ1-6; D is undetermined. CDR3 length equals 12 residues. Trimming cost V 4 bases and J 9 bases, with 8 bases left between them. Per germline, CDR1 SGHRS and CDR2 YFSETQ. CDR3 loop: CASSRIGSPLHF. The CDR3 nucleotides are TGCGCCAGCAGCAGGATAGGTTCACCCCTCCACTTT.

The chain has TRBV18 and TRBJ1-2; 9 bases are shared with TRBD1. Germline assignment: CDR1 KGHSH and CDR2 LQKENI. V trimming: 6 bases; J trimming: 0 bases; junction bases outside the gene matches: 11. The CDR3 contains 17 residues. The CDR3, as DNA: TGTGCCAGCTCTGCCCTGGGACAGGGACAAGCTAACTATGGCTACACCTTC. Its protein product is CASSALGQGQANYGYTF.

This chain uses TRBV30 with TRBJ1-4, with D perhaps matching TRBD1 (5 bases). This CDR3 comprises 13 residues. V lost 8 bases and J 8 bases, leaving 18 bases between the germline ends. Looked up from germline, CDR1 is GTSNPN and CDR2 is SVGIG (reference sequence). CDR3 residues: CAERAGGEEKLFF. In nucleotides, the CDR3 is TGTGCCGAGAGGGCGGGGGGTGAAGAAAAACTGTTTTTT.

The chain recombines TRBV6-4 with TRBJ2-2; TRBD2 matches at 7 bases. With V trimmed by 2 bases and J by 5 bases, 2 bases remained unmatched. This CDR3 comprises 14 residues. Germline CDR1 reads MRHNA; CDR2 reads SNTAGT. CDR3 loop: CASSDGGETGELFF. The CDR3 DNA reads TGTGCCAGCAGTGACGGGGGGGAGACCGGGGAGCTGTTTTTT.

The chain's CDR3 is CASSQWGTDTQYF. The CDR3, as DNA: TGTGCCAGCAGCCAATGGGGCACAGATACGCAGTATTTT. The chain uses TRBV14 and TRBJ2-3, with no clear D. From germline, CDR1 is SGHDN and CDR2 FVKESK. Trimming pared 2 bases from V and 1 base from J, leaving 4 bases between. CDR3 size: 13 residues.

The V and J genes are TRBV6-5 and TRBJ2-7, with 10 bases lining up with TRBD1. J lost 1 base, V lost 6 bases, and 6 bases had no gene match. This CDR3 is 15 amino acids long. Looked up from germline, CDR1 is MNHEY and CDR2 is SVGAGI. The CDR3 sequence: CASRIGQGVSYEQYF. The CDR3 DNA follows: TGTGCCAGCAGAATCGGACAGGGGGTATCCTACGAGCAGTACTTC.

The V and J genes are TRBV5-1 and TRBJ2-1; weak D call: TRBD2 (6 bases). Per the germline V gene, CDR1 is SGHRS and CDR2 is YFSETQ. The length of the CDR3 is 15 residues. V was shortened by 0 bases and J by 0 bases, with 7 bases between the two germline ends. CDR3 sequence reads: CASSLGGASYNEQFF. CDR3 in DNA: TGCGCCAGCAGCTTGGGCGGGGCCTCCTACAATGAGCAGTTCTTC.

This clone is a singleton in its sample. The V call is TRBV30, the J call TRBJ2-7; perhaps TRBD1 as D (5 bases). V lost 4 bases, J lost 1 base, and 14 bases lay in between. Per germline, CDR1 GTSNPN and CDR2 SVGIG (reference sequence). This CDR3 is built from 14 residues. In nucleotides, the CDR3 is TGTGCCTGGACCCAGGGAAGAGTATCCTACGAGCAGTACTTC. Translated: CAWTQGRVSYEQYF.

CDR3 bases: TGCGCCAGCAGCTTGTCCGGGACAGGGACCTACGAGCAGTACTTC. Translated, it gives CASSLSGTGTYEQYF. The genes are TRBV5-1 and TRBJ2-7, with 9 bases identical to TRBD1. The CDR3 is made up of 15 amino acids. With 1 base clipped from V and 2 bases from J, the junction kept 4 bases outside the gene matches. Germline CDR1 and CDR2: SGHRS and YFSETQ.

This rearrangement joins TRBV27 to TRBJ2-7, with a weak D call TRBD1 (6 bases). The CDR3 has 16 amino acids. Germline CDR1 and CDR2: MNHEY and SMNVEV (reference sequence). Trimming stripped 4 bases from V and 6 bases from J, with 22 bases between. Here the CDR3 DNA reads TGTGCCAGCAGTTCAGTTGGGGTACAGGGAAATTCCGAGCAGTACTTC. Its protein is CASSSVGVQGNSEQYF.

The chain employs TRBV7-2 and TRBJ1-1; the D gene is possibly TRBD1 (6 bases). Trimming took off 5 bases at V and 4 bases at J, with 11 bases between the two ends. Looked up from germline, CDR1 is SGHTA and CDR2 is FQGNSA. The CDR3 is 13 amino acids. CDR3 sequence (DNA): TGTGCCAGCAGCCCGGGACAACCCACTGAAGCTTTCTTT. It is translated as CASSPGQPTEAFF.

This chain links TRBV28 with TRBJ1-1; D is unclear. From germline, CDR1 is MDHEN and CDR2 SYDVKM. Deletions cut 2 bases from V and 10 bases from J, with 17 bases between. This CDR3 comprises 14 residues. This CDR3 reads CASSLTPGGWRAFF. CDR3 nucleotide sequence: TGTGCCAGCAGTTTAACCCCAGGAGGGTGGAGAGCTTTCTTT.